This T cell receptor (beta chain) is from a study of blood T cell repertoires in COVID-19. At the level of the study: Samples taken during acute and convalescent COVID-19 were collected in the United States, Italy and Spain.

Between the trimmed V and J ends, which lost 11 bases and 1 base, there was a span of 8 bases. In germline, CDR1 is MNHEY, CDR2 SVGAGI. This CDR3 comprises 12 residues. This clone showed up just a few times. Profiling relied on immunoSEQ multiplex PCR, and the TCRdb table lists in-frame clones only, not all of them. The sample yields a few hundred thousand clones, 84% seen once. J is TRBJ2-2 and V is TRBV6-5; D is uncertain. This clonotype originated in a woman aged 40 to 50 who had recovered from COVID-19. Sequencing was performed on peripheral blood. The CDR3 spells CAASGNTGELFF. The CDR3, as DNA: TGTGCCGCGTCCGGGAACACCGGGGAGCTGTTTTTT.